This TCR beta chain was recorded in a study of blood T cell repertoires in COVID-19. Donors of Cohort 3 who recovered were those that had two negative PCRs, clearance, or symptom resolution. Looked up from germline, CDR1 is MDHEN and CDR2 is SYDVKM. The CDR3 contains 14 residues. V was pared by 4 bases and J by 8 bases, with 18 bases between. Authors' methods: Amplification of reference gene primers provided the estimated nucleated cell counts. Clones were read by immunoSEQ multiplex PCR, and TCRdb kept only the in-frame ones, dropping some. V and J calls and clone size are given by that table; D and trimming were obtained from the DNA. The sample records a few hundred thousand clones, over 75% being singletons.

The receptor's source is a man aged 35 to 55 who had recovered from COVID-19. The chain employs TRBV28 and TRBJ2-7, with D maybe TRBD1 (8 bases). The sequencing input was PBMCs or T cells enriched from blood (not recorded which). CDR3 in DNA: TGTGCCAGCAGTTCCATTGGACAGGGAGGGAAGCAGTACTTC. Translating gives CASSSIGQGGKQYF.